The clone carrying this T cell receptor beta chain was recorded many times. What it recognizes is unknown. The V end lost 5 bases, the J end lost 5 bases, and 18 bases lay between the germline ends. The CDR3 sequence is 15 residues long. Germline V gene sequence: CDR1 SGHTA, CDR2 FQGNSA. These data belong to a study of T cells after yellow fever vaccination. Study-level points and caveats: Clonotype sharing between CD4 and CD8 compartments was small.

A universal primer site and UMIs were added as TCR cDNA was made by 5'RACE template switching. Each CDR3 protein gets one entry after TCRdb re-called the 5' RACE reads with MiXCR. The sample lists 200,000 to 250,000 distinct CDR3 sequences, 6.9% seen once, with about 0.85% in the top ten. The material was CD4+ T cells sorted from PBMCs, obtained 15 days after the yellow fever booster vaccination. The receptor was isolated from a man aged 25-40 years who received the YFV17D yellow fever vaccine. The chain carries TRBV7-2 and TRBJ2-5; weak D call: TRBD1 (6 bases). CDR3 nucleotide sequence: TGTGCCAGCAGCGGAAACGACAGGACCTGGGAGACCCAGTACTTC. Its translation: CASSGNDRTWETQYF.